This passage covers 4 T cell receptor beta chains from one sample sequenced in a study of CD8 T cells in Susac syndrome. RNA was extracted with the RNeasy kit, and a quantity of about 0.45 to 1 ug was reverse transcribed using random hexamers. TCRdb reprocessed the immunoSEQ multiplex PCR reads with MiXCR, giving one entry per CDR3 protein. The sample carries approximately 25,000 distinct CDR3 sequences, 85% to 95% recorded once. The sample was CD8+ T cells from PBMCs. All receptors derive from a human donor with Susac syndrome.

In the case of this clonotype: At one of its ends the junction is not consistent with the germline gene, which may arise from a read error. The chain combines TRBV29-1 with TRBJ2-2; perhaps D is TRBD1 or TRBD2 (5 bases each). The germline CDR1 and CDR2 sequences are SQVTM and ANQGSEA. The CDR3 runs to 15 residues. The CDR3 spells CSVEDPGLNAGELFF. In nucleotides, the CDR3 is TGCAGCGTTGAAGACCCGGGGCTGAACGCCGGGGAGCTGTTTTTT.

The gene calls are TRBV6-2 or TRBV6-3 and TRBJ2-7, with D unresolved. Germline CDR1 is MNHEY and CDR2 is SVGEGT. Trimming removed 7 bases from V and 3 bases from J, with 16 bases in between. The CDR3 sequence is 14 residues long. This CDR3 is CASKVTELGYEQYF. The CDR3 DNA reads TGTGCCAGCAAGGTCACAGAGCTGGGCTACGAGCAGTACTTC.

This chain connects TRBV14 to TRBJ2-3; 8 nucleotides line up with TRBD2. Per germline, CDR1 SGHDN and CDR2 FVKESK. The CDR3 loop spans 15 amino acids. J gave up 2 bases and V 3 bases, and 4 bases lay outside the gene matches. As DNA, the CDR3 is TGTGCCAGCAGCCAGATAGCGGGGAACACAGATACGCAGTATTTT. Its translation: CASSQIAGNTDTQYF.

The chain is built from TRBV28 and TRBJ2-5, with TRBD2 matching 9 bases. After removal of 3 bases from V and 7 bases from J, the junction contained 3 bases not matched to a gene. Germline V CDR1 and CDR2: MDHEN, SYDVKM. CDR3 length: 13 amino acids. The CDR3 spells CASSFGGGGTQYF. The CDR3, as DNA: TGTGCCAGCAGTTTCGGCGGGGGGGGGACCCAGTACTTC.